Each of the 14 T cell receptor beta chains below was sequenced from the same sample in a study of vaccination effects on CD4 cells after COVID-19. Cultured cells yielded isolated CD4+ T cells after 10 days. Their target antigens are unknown. TCRdb's copy holds only in-frame clones and misses some; the assay was immunoSEQ multiplex PCR. Of 50,000 or so clones in the sample, approximately 61% were seen once. Material: CD4+ T cells from PBMCs cultured without peptide, obtained before COVID-19 vaccination. The receptors were gathered from a human donor who received a COVID-19 vaccine.

V usage is TRBV2 and J usage is TRBJ1-6; 8 positions match TRBD1. CDR1 and CDR2 from the germline V gene are SNHLY and FYNNEI. J lost 7 bases, V lost 7 bases, and 9 bases had no gene match. This CDR3 is built from 15 residues. CDR3 DNA: TGTGCCAGCACCCTGGACAGGGTCGGCAATTCACCCCTCCACTTT. This sequence encodes CASTLDRVGNSPLHF.

As DNA, the CDR3 is TGTGCCAGCAAACTAGCGGGGGGGCCCCCAGATACGCAGTATTTT. Translation gives CASKLAGGPPDTQYF. The chain has TRBV2 and TRBJ2-3, with 13 bases lining up with TRBD2. The CDR3 runs 15 residues. Per the germline V gene, CDR1 is SNHLY and CDR2 is FYNNEI. V lost 7 bases and J lost 4; bases outside the gene matches: 5.

The chain joins TRBV27 to TRBJ2-7; 10 bases are shared with TRBD1. After removal of 5 bases from V and 1 base from J, the junction contained 8 bases not matched to a gene. The CDR3 has 16 residues. CDR1 and CDR2 (germline): MNHEY, SMNVEV (reference sequence). This chain's CDR3 is CASSPIGTGVSYEQYF. CDR3 bases: TGTGCCAGCAGTCCTATCGGGACAGGGGTATCCTACGAGCAGTACTTC.

The chain has TRBV9 and TRBJ1-2; D gene ambiguous. This CDR3 is 11 amino acids long. Germline-derived CDR1 and CDR2 are SGDLS and YYNGEE. V gave up 2 bases and J gave up 9 bases, with 8 bases separating them. CDR3 sequence reads: CASSVDHSYTF. DNA of the CDR3: TGTGCCAGCAGCGTCGACCACAGCTACACCTTC.

Here the CDR3 reads CASGFWGGLKLFF. The CDR3 coding sequence is TGTGCCAGCGGCTTTTGGGGGGGTTTGAAACTGTTTTTT. The chain couples TRBV4-2 to TRBJ1-4; TRBD1 is a possible D gene (5 bases). V was shortened by 8 bases and J by 11 bases, with 18 bases between the two germline ends. Per germline, CDR1 LGHNA and CDR2 YNFKEQ. This CDR3 has 13 amino acids.

This rearrangement joins TRBV6-2 or TRBV6-3 to TRBJ1-5, with D hard to call. This CDR3 region has 13 residues. CDR1 and CDR2 (germline): MNHEY, SVGEGT. V dropped 2 bases and J dropped 8 bases, with 10 bases sitting between them. The CDR3 nucleotides read TGTGCCAGCAGTTACGAGGATTTGAAGCCCCAGCATTTT. Protein product: CASSYEDLKPQHF.

The chain recombines TRBV4-1 with TRBJ2-7, with D possibly matching TRBD1 (5 bases). This CDR3 region has 17 residues. CDR1 and CDR2 from the germline V gene are MGHRA and YSYEKL. V lost 1 base and J 2 bases, leaving 18 bases between the germline ends. CDR3 DNA sequence: TGCGCCAGCAGCCAAGGGACCACAGGTCCCCTAGCCTACGAGCAGTACTTC. This encodes CASSQGTTGPLAYEQYF.

The chain joins TRBV5-1 to TRBJ2-5; 9 positions agree with TRBD2. The junction had 5 bases not matched to a gene; V was cut back by 0 bases and J by 2 bases. Germline CDR1 SGHRS, CDR2 YFSETQ. CDR3 size: 16 residues. CDR3 region: CASSLGFSGGQETQYF. CDR3 nucleotides: TGCGCCAGCAGCTTGGGTTTTAGCGGGGGTCAAGAGACCCAGTACTTC. Supplemented by reference TRBV5-1 and TRBJ2-5, the full variable domain reads KAGVTQTPRYLIKTRGQQVTLSCSPISGHRSVSWYQQTPGQGLQFLFEYFSETQRNKGNFPGRFSGRQFSNSRSEMNVSTLELGDSALYLCASSLGFSGGQETQYFGPGTRLLVL.

This clone was counted a few times. The J gene is TRBJ2-1, the V gene TRBV5-6; the D is unclear. The length of the CDR3 is 18 residues. In germline, CDR1 is SGHDT, CDR2 YYEEEE. Trimming removed 3 bases at V and 0 bases at J, with 19 bases between. The CDR3 here is CASSSGASPLSSYNEQFF. The CDR3 DNA reads TGTGCCAGCAGCTCCGGCGCCTCCCCCTTAAGCTCCTACAATGAGCAGTTCTTC.

This clone is medium-sized in the sample. The V and J genes are TRBV11-2 and TRBJ2-3; D call uncertain. CDR3 size: 12 residues. Germline lookup yields CDR1 SGHAT and CDR2 FQNNGV. Trimming pared 4 bases from V and 0 bases from J, leaving 2 bases between. DNA for the CDR3: TGTGCCAGCAGCTCTAGCACAGATACGCAGTATTTT. This gives the protein CASSSSTDTQYF.

This chain uses TRBV24-1 with TRBJ2-3; 8 nucleotides align to TRBD1. J lost 6 bases, V lost 4 bases, and 8 bases had no gene match. The CDR3 covers 15 residues. Germline lookup yields CDR1 KGHDR and CDR2 SFDVKD. CDR3 loop: CATSDPGGATDTQYF. In nucleotides, the CDR3 is TGTGCCACCAGTGACCCAGGGGGCGCGACGGATACGCAGTATTTT.

The chain employs TRBV5-1 and TRBJ1-2; 9 bases match TRBD1. The CDR3 extends over 15 amino acids. With 0 bases clipped from V and 1 base from J, the junction kept 1 base outside the gene matches. Germline V gives CDR1 SGHRS, CDR2 YFSETQ. CDR3 DNA sequence: TGCGCCAGCAGCTTGGGGACAGGGGATAACTATGGCTACACCTTC. It is translated as CASSLGTGDNYGYTF.

The chain couples TRBV19 to TRBJ2-1, with 8 bases aligning to TRBD1. CDR1 is LNHDA, CDR2 SQIVND, per germline (reference sequence). J was trimmed by 6 bases and V by 9 bases; bases with no gene match: 10. The CDR3 is made up of 14 amino acids. In DNA, the CDR3 is TGTGCCAGCCACACTCGGACAGGGAGCAATGAGCAGTTCTTC. Amino acids: CASHTRTGSNEQFF.

The chain employs TRBV7-2 and TRBJ2-5, with TRBD1 matching 8 bases. V lost 1 base, J lost 10 bases, and 11 bases stayed unmatched. This CDR3 is 15 amino acids long. Per the germline V gene, CDR1 is SGHTA and CDR2 is FQGNSA. The DNA for the CDR3 is TGTGCCAGCAGCTTAGACCGGGACAGGCCGGATGGCCAGTACTTC. It is translated as CASSLDRDRPDGQYF. Looking up the rest from reference TRBV7-2 and TRBJ2-5 gives the full variable domain: GAGVSQSPSNKVTEKGKDVELRCDPISGHTALYWYRQSLGQGLEFLIYFQGNSAPDKSGLPSDRFSAERTGGSVSTLTIQRTQQEDSAVYLCASSLDRDRPDGQYFGPGTRLLVL.